This T cell receptor beta chain was recorded in a study of fetal regulatory T cell absence and autoimmunity. Looked up from germline, CDR1 is MNHEY and CDR2 is SVGAGI. With 3 bases removed from V and 2 bases from J, the gap between germline ends came to 11 bases. This CDR3 has 14 residues. Whole-study findings and limits: Cord blood and pancreas showed broadly similar TRB gene family usage. Pancreas TCRs were oligoclonally enriched versus cord blood, some clones over 80-fold.

This was a survey-level run. The data were produced by immunoSEQ multiplex PCR, yet TCRdb's version contains in-frame clones alone and is incomplete. The sample carries some 44,000 clones, approximately 83% recorded once. As to this clone: The antigen remains unidentified.

Sequenced material: cord blood. The chain recombines TRBV6-5 with TRBJ2-7, with D maybe TRBD1 (6 bases). This TCR derives from a newborn boy with IPEX syndrome. The CDR3 is CASSYRQAAYEQYF. As DNA, the CDR3 is TGTGCCAGCAGTTATCGACAGGCCGCCTACGAGCAGTACTTC.